Listed below are T cell receptor beta chains from one sample, sequenced in a study of CD8+CD57+ T cells in acquired aplastic anemia. TCRdb reprocessed the reads with MiXCR, giving one entry per CDR3 protein. The sample records about 160,000 distinct CDR3 sequences, 40% to 60% being singletons. Sequencing used sorted CD4+, CD8+, or CD8+CD57+ T cells (not recorded which) from PBMCs. The source is a human donor with aplastic anemia. Each CDR3 is given without its conserved first and last residue. D genes are given only for firm matches.

TRBJ1-4 | - | TRBV14 | ASSRGMANEKLF
TRBJ2-7 | TRBD1 | TRBV13 | ASGSFGDRGIHEQY
TRBJ1-1 | - | TRBV27 | ASSLDVNTEAF
TRBJ2-1 | - | TRBV6-5 | ASSSILETYNEQF
TRBJ2-1 | TRBD2 | TRBV7-3 | ASSPSGNSYNEQF
TRBJ2-5 | - | TRBV12-5 | ASGFSDSQETQY
TRBJ2-2 | TRBD1 | TRBV15 | ATSGYRGQHTGELF
TRBJ1-2 | - | TRBV19 | ASSPKPSQFYT
TRBJ1-1 | - | TRBV27 | ASSFGKNTEAF
TRBJ1-2 | TRBD1 | TRBV7-9 | ASTSGTAYGYT
TRBJ2-7 | - | TRBV4-1 | ASSQTDSSKYEQY
TRBJ2-7 | - | TRBV19 | ASSTTTKEEQY
TRBJ2-3 | TRBD2 | TRBV6-5 | ASSYAAGGDTQY
TRBJ2-2 | - | TRBV12-3/TRBV12-4 | ASSSIGHHRTGELF
TRBJ2-7 | - | TRBV2 | ASTRFYEQY
TRBJ2-7 | - | TRBV6-5 | ASSSDSSYEQY
TRBJ1-2 | - | TRBV19 | ASSPQGYYGYT
TRBJ1-2 | - | TRBV6-1 | ASSGANSDGYT
TRBJ2-1 | - | TRBV30 | AWSEGVVNEQF
TRBJ2-3 | - | TRBV20-1 | SARRTDTQY
TRBJ1-1 | - | TRBV14 | ASSRWGPSTEAF
TRBJ2-7 | - | TRBV20-1 | SARDVAGTFSEQY
TRBJ2-7 | - | TRBV11-3 | ASSLGPTSYEQY
TRBJ2-7 | TRBD2 | TRBV6-2/TRBV6-3 | ASSLILGLAQY
TRBJ2-1 | TRBD2 | TRBV24-1 | ATSDFEIPSGSREQF
TRBJ2-3 | TRBD1 | TRBV13 | ASLDRGDTQY
TRBJ2-7 | - | TRBV11-2 | ASHHGEAYEQY
TRBJ2-1 | TRBD2 | TRBV19 | ATSVLAGVEGEQF
TRBJ2-5 | - | TRBV11-2 | ASSRTVGETQY
TRBJ2-3 | - | TRBV12-3/TRBV12-4 | ASSLAGVWADTQY
TRBJ2-7 | TRBD2 | TRBV15 | ATSREGGGYEQY
TRBJ1-2 | TRBD1 | TRBV6-2/TRBV6-3 | ASSLPGTAYGYT
TRBJ2-1 | TRBD2 | TRBV24-1 | ATSDSTSGRLNEQF
TRBJ2-7 | TRBD1 | TRBV19 | ASSIGKTGTGSYEQY
TRBJ2-3 | - | TRBV29-1 | SVASGVSTDTQY
TRBJ2-7 | - | TRBV6-1 | ASSPQGVLGYEQY
TRBJ2-5 | TRBD1 | TRBV7-9 | ASQPRTGEETQY
TRBJ1-2 | - | TRBV12-3/TRBV12-4 | ASSLQEGVGYGYT
TRBJ2-7 | TRBD1 | TRBV7-6 | ASSFGDRGDEQY
TRBJ2-7 | - | TRBV29-1 | SVAGSHYEQY
TRBJ2-3 | TRBD2 | TRBV9 | ASSVTAGDDTQY
TRBJ2-1 | - | TRBV7-9 | ASSLIGNEQF
TRBJ2-7 | TRBD2 | TRBV27 | ASSPDKGRGSYEQY
TRBJ2-3 | TRBD2 | TRBV29-1 | SVAGKQGLADTDTQY
TRBJ2-7 | - | TRBV7-2 | ASNPAGDSIYEQY
TRBJ2-7 | TRBD2 | TRBV7-3 | ASSTGGVYEQY
TRBJ2-7 | TRBD2 | TRBV11-2 | ASSPSGTSGGYEQY
TRBJ1-1 | - | TRBV20-1 | SARVRSEAF
TRBJ2-7 | - | TRBV9 | ASSVAGEARYEQY
TRBJ2-7 | - | TRBV3-1 | ASSQGPSVEQY
TRBJ2-5 | - | TRBV19 | ASSPGPQETQY
TRBJ1-1 | - | TRBV15 | ATSRVGSRNTEAF